This T cell receptor beta chain was captured in a study of T cells in Graves' hyperthyroidism and ophthalmopathy. The wider study: The authors collected peripheral blood at initial diagnosis, before any treatment.

TCR beta CDR3 regions were amplified from RNA. HTBI primers were employed in a first-round RT-PCR of the TCR CDR3. MiXCR, applied by TCRdb to the multiplex PCR reads, yields one record per CDR3 protein. Of fewer than 250,000 distinct CDR3 sequences in the sample, almost 25% were seen once. In this sample, this clonotype turned up many times. Any patient presenting with uncontrolled infection, other autoimmune disease, pregnancy or lactation was left out. Clinicians diagnosed patients from clinical symptoms, serum thyroxine and TRAb, thyroid ultrasound and orbital computed tomography. The CDR3 length is 13 residues. Germline CDR1 SGHVS, CDR2 FQNEAQ. The V end lost 1 base, the J end lost 5 bases, and 8 bases lay between the germline ends.

The material sequenced was blood. The TCR sequence derives from a woman in her forties with Graves' ophthalmopathy. The gene calls are TRBV7-8 and TRBJ1-2; D gene uncertain. CDR3 DNA: TGTGCCAGCAGCTTAGAAAGGAGTTATGGCTACACCTTC. Its protein product is CASSLERSYGYTF.